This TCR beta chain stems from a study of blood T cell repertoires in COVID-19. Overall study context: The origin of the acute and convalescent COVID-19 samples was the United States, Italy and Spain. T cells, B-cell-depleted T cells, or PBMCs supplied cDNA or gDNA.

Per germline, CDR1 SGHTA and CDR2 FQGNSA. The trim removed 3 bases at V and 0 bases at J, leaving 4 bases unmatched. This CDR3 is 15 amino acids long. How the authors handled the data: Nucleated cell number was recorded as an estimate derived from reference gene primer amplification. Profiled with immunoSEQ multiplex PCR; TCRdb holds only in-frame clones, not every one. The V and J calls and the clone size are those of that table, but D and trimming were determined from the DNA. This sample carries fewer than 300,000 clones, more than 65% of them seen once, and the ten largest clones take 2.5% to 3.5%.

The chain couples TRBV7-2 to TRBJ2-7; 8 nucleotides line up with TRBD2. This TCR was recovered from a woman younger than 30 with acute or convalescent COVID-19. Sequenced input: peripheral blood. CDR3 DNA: TGTGCCAGCAGCTTGAGCGGGAGCGTCTCCTACGAGCAGTACTTC. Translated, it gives CASSLSGSVSYEQYF. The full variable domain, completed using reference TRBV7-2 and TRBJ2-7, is GAGVSQSPSNKVTEKGKDVELRCDPISGHTALYWYRQSLGQGLEFLIYFQGNSAPDKSGLPSDRFSAERTGGSVSTLTIQRTQQEDSAVYLCASSLSGSVSYEQYFGPGTRLTVT.